The 32 T cell receptor beta chains given below trace back to one sample, sequenced in a study of cytomegalovirus exposure and HLA in healthy donors. Profiling relied on immunoSEQ multiplex PCR, and the TCRdb table lists in-frame clones only, not all of them. Of 90,000 to 110,000 clones listed, 86% are singletons. Specimen: PBMCs. These receptors all stem from a woman under 30 in good health and CMV-seropositive.

This chain links TRBV27 with TRBJ1-3, with a tentative D call TRBD1 (5 bases). The length of the CDR3 is 14 residues. The V and J ends lost 7 bases and 1 base respectively, with 11 bases between them. In germline, CDR1 is MNHEY, CDR2 SMNVEV (reference sequence). As DNA, the CDR3 is TGTGCCAGCAAGACAGATCTATCTGGAAACACCATATATTTT. Protein product: CASKTDLSGNTIYF.

V is TRBV29-1 and J is TRBJ1-4; D gene uncertain. CDR1 and CDR2 (germline): SQVTM, ANQGSEA. The CDR3 loop spans 13 amino acids. The V gene lost 5 bases and the J gene lost 2 bases, with 9 bases spanning the gap. DNA for the CDR3: TGCAGCGTTTTATGGGCCACTAATGAAAAACTGTTTTTT. Protein sequence: CSVLWATNEKLFF.

This clone was found a few times. CDR3 nucleotides: TGTGCCAGCAGCTTAGGGACAGCAGAGACCCAGTACTTC. It is translated as CASSLGTAETQYF. The rearrangement joins TRBV7-6 to TRBJ2-5, with a weak D call TRBD1 (6 bases). The CDR3 covers 13 residues. From germline, CDR1 is SGHVS and CDR2 FNYEAQ. The V and J ends lost 1 base and 4 bases respectively, with 7 bases between them.

This sequence joins TRBV5-6 and TRBJ1-5; D is perhaps TRBD1 (5 bases). V was shortened by 1 base and J by 2 bases, with 10 bases between the two germline ends. This CDR3 has 15 amino acids. The germline gives CDR1 SGHDT, CDR2 YYEEEE. The CDR3 DNA follows: TGTGCCAGCAGCTTGAAGGGGTTTGGCAATCAGCCCCAGCATTTT. Translated: CASSLKGFGNQPQHF.

The rearrangement uses TRBV28 and TRBJ2-7; weak D call: TRBD1 (6 bases). Trimming removed 2 bases at V and 2 bases at J, with 16 bases between. CDR1 and CDR2 from the germline V gene are MDHEN and SYDVKM. The CDR3 spans 16 residues. As DNA, the CDR3 is TGTGCCAGCAGTTTACGCAGGGGTCCATCAACCTACGAGCAGTACTTC. It is translated as CASSLRRGPSTYEQYF.

This clone was picked up a small number of times. V is TRBV19 and J is TRBJ1-1, with D unclear. The germline V gene encodes CDR1 LNHDA and CDR2 SQIVND (reference sequence). There are 15 residues in the CDR3. V lost 5 bases and J 5 bases, leaving 18 bases between the germline ends. CDR3 in DNA: TGTGCCAGTAGTCCGCGACTGGGATCGGGGACTGAAGCTTTCTTT. Protein: CASSPRLGSGTEAFF. The complete variable domain, with remaining parts taken from reference TRBV19 and TRBJ1-1, reads DGGITQSPKYLFRKEGQNVTLSCEQNLNHDAMYWYRQDPGQGLRLIYYSQIVNDFQKGDIAEGYSVSREKKESFPLTVTSAQKNPTAFYLCASSPRLGSGTEAFFGQGTRLTVV.

This sequence joins TRBV11-3 and TRBJ2-4; 9 nucleotides match TRBD2. There are 15 residues in the CDR3. Germline loops: CDR1 SGHNT, CDR2 YENEEA. V was pared by 5 bases and J by 3 bases, with 5 bases of the junction left unmatched. The CDR3, as DNA: TGTGCCAGCAGCCGAGCGGGAGGTGGCAAAAACATTCAGTACTTC. Its translation: CASSRAGGGKNIQYF.

The V gene is TRBV7-9, the J gene TRBJ2-3; 8 nucleotides align to TRBD1. The CDR3 runs 14 residues. Germline V CDR1 and CDR2: SEHNR, FQNEAQ (reference sequence). The V segment lost 6 bases and the J segment 4 bases; nucleotides outside the gene matches: 6. The CDR3 nucleotides read TGTGCCAGCAGTTCGGACAGGGTAGCAGATACGCAGTATTTT. Protein sequence: CASSSDRVADTQYF.

The chain joins TRBV5-6 to TRBJ1-4, with 9 bases matching TRBD1. This CDR3 spans 17 amino acids. Trimming removed 0 bases from V and 8 bases from J; junction bases left unmatched: 11. Germline V CDR1 and CDR2: SGHDT, YYEEEE. The CDR3 loop is CASSLAFTGGAKEKLFF. The DNA for the CDR3 is TGTGCCAGCAGCTTGGCCTTTACAGGGGGCGCAAAGGAAAAACTGTTTTTT. The full variable domain, rest sourced from reference TRBV5-6 and TRBJ1-4, is DAGVTQSPTHLIKTRGQQVTLRCSPKSGHDTVSWYQQALGQGPQFIFQYYEEEERQRGNFPDRFSGHQFPNYSSELNVNALLLGDSALYLCASSLAFTGGAKEKLFFGSGTQLSVL.

The chain uses TRBV10-3 and TRBJ2-6; D might be TRBD1 (5 bases). This CDR3 is 15 amino acids long. Trimming took 6 bases from V and 2 from J, leaving 11 bases between them. Germline lookup yields CDR1 ENHRY and CDR2 SYGVKD. In DNA, the CDR3 is TGTGCCATCAGGCCCGCACAGGCTGGGGCCAACGTCCTGACTTTC. Encoded protein: CAIRPAQAGANVLTF.

The CDR3 DNA sequence: TGTGCCAGCAGCGCGACAGACGGGTCGGATACGCAGTATTTT. Residues: CASSATDGSDTQYF. The V and J genes are TRBV7-9 and TRBJ2-3, with a weak D call TRBD1 (5 bases). V lost 5 bases to trimming and J lost 6 bases, with 15 bases between them. The CDR3 covers 14 residues. In germline, CDR1 is SEHNR, CDR2 FQNEAQ (reference sequence).

This clone was counted once. The V gene is TRBV28, the J gene TRBJ1-4; 8 nucleotides align to TRBD1. J lost 4 bases, V lost 5 bases, and 3 bases had no gene match. Germline assignment: CDR1 MDHEN and CDR2 SYDVKM. The length of the CDR3 is 14 residues. The CDR3 loop reads CASSETGDNEKLFF. The CDR3 DNA reads as TGTGCCAGCAGTGAGACAGGGGATAATGAAAAACTGTTTTTT.

This chain links TRBV6-6 with TRBJ2-5, with 7 positions matching TRBD1. CDR1 is MNHNY and CDR2 is SVGAGI in the germline V gene (reference sequence). The CDR3 is made up of 15 amino acids. V was clipped by 5 bases and J by 5 bases; unmatched bases: 11. The CDR3 DNA sequence: TGTGCCAGCAGTCCCGGGACAGTTGGGAAGGAGACCCAGTACTTC. Translation gives CASSPGTVGKETQYF.

The chain carries TRBV6-6 and TRBJ1-5, with 8 positions matching TRBD1. Germline V lookup: CDR1 MNHNY, CDR2 SVGAGI (reference sequence). V trimming: 5 bases; J trimming: 5 bases; junction bases outside the gene matches: 8. The CDR3 is 15 amino acids. Here the CDR3 reads CASSPRQGPHQPQHF. CDR3 DNA sequence: TGTGCCAGCAGTCCGCGACAGGGGCCCCATCAGCCCCAGCATTTT.

This chain joins TRBV29-1 and TRBJ1-2; tentatively, D is TRBD1 (5 bases). In germline, CDR1 is SQVTM, CDR2 ANQGSEA. The CDR3 sequence is 13 residues long. Trimming left V 1 base short and J 8 bases short, with 14 bases between. Written as DNA, the CDR3 is TGCAGCGTTGAAGTGTTGGGGCCCGGAGGCTACACCTTC. Translating it yields CSVEVLGPGGYTF. The variable domain in full, completed from reference TRBV29-1 and TRBJ1-2, reads SAVISQKPSRDICQRGTSLTIQCQVDSQVTMMFWYRQQPGQSLTLIATANQGSEATYESGFVIDKFPISRPNLTFSTLTVSNMSPEDSSIYLCSVEVLGPGGYTFGSGTRLTVV.

The rearrangement links TRBV7-8 to TRBJ2-7; D gene ambiguous. Germline lookup yields CDR1 SGHVS and CDR2 FQNEAQ. CDR3 length: 14 amino acids. V was clipped by 5 bases and J by 1 base, with 12 bases between them. The CDR3, as DNA: TGTGCCAGCAGCCGTACCGGTAGTTCCTACGAGCAGTACTTC. Amino acids: CASSRTGSSYEQYF.

This clone was seen only once. The chain joins TRBV19 to TRBJ2-4, with 7 nucleotides matching TRBD2. The germline V gene has CDR1 LNHDA and CDR2 SQIVND (reference sequence). The V segment lost 3 bases and the J segment 12 bases; nucleotides outside the gene matches: 8. The CDR3 is 13 residues long. The CDR3 bases are TGTGCCAGTAGTATTCGGGGGGTACCCGCTCAGTACTTC. Translation: CASSIRGVPAQYF.

The chain couples TRBV7-9 to TRBJ1-2; 8 positions match TRBD1. This CDR3 comprises 14 residues. Germline V gives CDR1 SEHNR, CDR2 FQNEAQ (reference sequence). J was trimmed by 8 bases and V by 1 base; bases with no gene match: 6. DNA of the CDR3: TGTGCCAGCAGCTTAGATCAGGGGGCGAAAGGCTACACCTTC. Protein product: CASSLDQGAKGYTF.

This chain joins TRBV9 and TRBJ2-1; D possibly corresponds to TRBD2 (6 bases). Between the trimmed V and J ends, which lost 1 base and 2 bases, there was a span of 13 bases. Germline V gives CDR1 SGDLS, CDR2 YYNGEE. This CDR3 region has 16 residues. The CDR3 DNA reads TGTGCCAGCAGCGTACTGGGGACTGGAACCTACAATGAGCAGTTCTTC. Translation: CASSVLGTGTYNEQFF.

The chain employs TRBV5-1 and TRBJ2-3, with D unresolved. The CDR3 covers 13 residues. Germline loops: CDR1 SGHRS, CDR2 YFSETQ. Trimming removed 2 bases from V and 5 bases from J, with 9 bases in between. CDR3 DNA sequence: TGCGCCAGCAGCTTCGTAGTTGGAGATACGCAGTATTTT. Translation: CASSFVVGDTQYF.

The chain links TRBV10-1 to TRBJ1-2, with 7 bases fitting TRBD1. CDR1 and CDR2 from the germline V gene are WNHNN and SYGVQD (reference sequence). This CDR3 region has 15 residues. Trimming at V came to 0 bases and at J to 1 base, leaving 2 bases not matched to a gene. The CDR3 protein is CASSESRDSNYGYTF. For the CDR3, the DNA is TGCGCCAGCAGTGAGTCCAGGGACAGTAACTATGGCTACACCTTC.

This clone was recorded only once. V usage is TRBV6-4 and J usage is TRBJ2-3; maybe TRBD1 (5 bases). The CDR3 loop spans 14 amino acids. CDR1 and CDR2 from the germline V gene are MRHNA and SNTAGT. Trimming removed 3 bases at V and 6 bases at J, with 13 bases between. The CDR3 loop reads CASSDLAGMDTQYF. The CDR3 DNA follows: TGTGCCAGCAGTGATCTGGCAGGGATGGATACGCAGTATTTT.

The J gene is TRBJ2-5, the V gene TRBV2; tentative D call: TRBD1 (6 bases). Trimming took off 3 bases at V and 1 base at J, with 6 bases between the two ends. The length of the CDR3 is 13 residues. Germline V lookup: CDR1 SNHLY, CDR2 FYNNEI. The CDR3 protein is CASSEDSQETQYF. In DNA, the CDR3 is TGTGCCAGCAGTGAGGACAGCCAAGAGACCCAGTACTTC.

For this clone: Other DNA sequences of this sample code for an identical CDR3. The chain joins TRBV19 to TRBJ2-1, with 7 bases identical to TRBD2. The trim removed 3 bases at V and 4 bases at J, leaving 6 bases unmatched. CDR3 length: 15 amino acids. CDR1 and CDR2 (germline): LNHDA, SQIVND (reference sequence). The DNA for the CDR3 is TGTGCCAGTAGTATTGCGGCTAGCGGATACAATGAGCAGTTCTTC. Translated, it gives CASSIAASGYNEQFF.

This sequence joins TRBV6-5 and TRBJ1-2; TRBD1 might be the D (6 bases). The CDR3 loop spans 13 amino acids. Looked up from germline, CDR1 is MNHEY and CDR2 is SVGAGI. The V end was cut by 8 bases, the J end by 7 bases, with 17 bases between. The CDR3 bases are TGTGCCAGCGAGAATTTGGACAGACGTGGCTACACCTTC. Protein: CASENLDRRGYTF.

This chain links TRBV11-2 with TRBJ2-2; D possibly corresponds to TRBD1 (6 bases). The CDR3 spans 15 residues. Germline lookup yields CDR1 SGHAT and CDR2 FQNNGV. V was clipped by 5 bases and J by 4 bases, with 14 bases between them. CDR3 protein: CASSRGGGGTGELFF. The CDR3, as DNA: TGTGCCAGCAGCCGAGGGGGTGGTGGCACCGGGGAGCTGTTTTTT.

The J gene is TRBJ1-1, the V gene TRBV5-1, with D tentatively TRBD1 (6 bases). There are 14 residues in the CDR3. Trimming took off 4 bases at V and 1 base at J, with 11 bases between the two ends. The V gene's germline CDR1 is SGHRS and CDR2 YFSETQ. The CDR3 spells CASSRGSPNTEAFF. CDR3 nucleotides: TGCGCCAGCAGCAGGGGGTCCCCGAACACTGAAGCTTTCTTT.

The J gene is TRBJ2-7, the V gene TRBV6-5; D is perhaps TRBD2 (5 bases). V was cut by 8 bases and J by 4 bases, with 15 bases left in between. The CDR3 is 13 amino acids. Germline CDR1 is MNHEY and CDR2 is SVGAGI. Here the CDR3 reads CASGGGEIYEQYF. The CDR3 coding sequence is TGTGCCAGCGGAGGTGGGGAGATATACGAGCAGTACTTC.

The chain is built from TRBV18 and TRBJ1-4, with TRBD1 matching 9 bases. The germline V gene has CDR1 KGHSH and CDR2 LQKENI. CDR3 length: 15 amino acids. With 6 bases clipped from V and 2 bases from J, the junction kept 4 bases outside the gene matches. CDR3: CASSQTGGTNEKLFF. For the CDR3, the DNA is TGTGCCAGCTCGCAGACAGGGGGTACTAATGAAAAACTGTTTTTT.

The CDR3 is CASSSASNQPQHF. The CDR3 bases are TGCGCCAGCAGTTCTGCGAGCAATCAGCCCCAGCATTTT. The chain recombines TRBV10-1 with TRBJ1-5; no clear D. The V end was cut by 5 bases, the J end by 1 base, with 6 bases between. CDR3 length equals 13 residues. Looked up from germline, CDR1 is WNHNN and CDR2 is SYGVQD (reference sequence).

The chain recombines TRBV29-1 with TRBJ2-2; a possible D gene is TRBD1 (5 bases). CDR1 is SQVTM and CDR2 is ANQGSEA in the germline V gene. The CDR3 is 14 residues long. The V end was cut by 6 bases, the J end by 5 bases, with 16 bases between. The CDR3 spells CSVNSGAVTGELFF. CDR3 DNA: TGCAGCGTCAACTCTGGGGCGGTGACCGGGGAGCTGTTTTTT.

The chain has TRBV6-5 and TRBJ1-2; the D gene is possibly TRBD1 (6 bases). Trimming took off 5 bases at V and 7 bases at J, with 14 bases between the two ends. CDR3 length: 13 residues. The germline V gene has CDR1 MNHEY and CDR2 SVGAGI. The CDR3 DNA reads as TGTGCCAGCAGTCCCCAGGGGTGGGGTGGCTACACCTTC. It yields the protein CASSPQGWGGYTF.